This T cell receptor beta chain was documented in a study of blood T cell repertoires in COVID-19. For the study at large: Both acute and convalescent COVID-19 samples were obtained from the United States, Italy and Spain. T cells, B-cell-depleted T cells, or PBMCs supplied cDNA or gDNA.

Per the authors' pipeline: Nucleated cell counts were estimated from reference gene primer amplification. Clones were sequenced by immunoSEQ multiplex PCR, and TCRdb holds only the in-frame ones, with some missing. V, J and clone size derive from that table, while D and trimming were established from the DNA sequence. The table includes about 210,000 clones, around 81% detected once. Researchers sorted participants into cohorts using their self-reported clinical history. Material: PBMCs or T cells enriched from blood (not recorded which). This TCR was sampled from a woman between 50 and 59 years old with acute COVID-19.

CDR3 sequence: CATTLGTGGETQYF. CDR3 DNA: TGTGCCACCACCCTGGGGACTGGAGGAGAGACCCAGTACTTC. This sequence joins TRBV15 and TRBJ2-5; weak D call: TRBD2 (6 bases). Trimming took 7 bases from V and 4 from J, leaving 16 bases between them. Germline-derived CDR1 and CDR2 are LNHNV and YYDKDF (reference sequence). The CDR3 contains 14 residues.